This TCR beta chain was retrieved from a study of T cell repertoires in cytomegalovirus infection. Whole-study context: Indications came from public TCR beta signatures; they pointed to CMV infection and to a matching HLA type.

Using its own MiXCR run on the reads, TCRdb lists one record per CDR3 protein. The data hold hundreds of thousands of distinct CDR3 sequences, with about 24% observed a single time. General observations from the study: The study found HLA-C-restricted CMV-specific TCR beta clonotypes dominating the ex vivo response. Using cumulative public TCR beta family frequency, the authors identified those who carried CMV together with the relevant HLA.

Concerning this clonotype itself: Its specificity is not known.

J lost 4 bases, V lost 0 bases, and 14 bases had no gene match. The V gene's germline CDR1 is SGHRS and CDR2 YFSETQ. The CDR3 is 19 residues long. This chain links TRBV5-1 with TRBJ1-5; 9 positions agree with TRBD1. The source is a human donor in good health (CMV status not recorded). Some clones in this sample may be carry-over from other donors' samples. The sequenced sample consisted of CD8+ T cells from PBMCs. The CDR3 DNA reads as TGCGCCAGCAGCTTGGCCCAGCCCGTAGATGGACAGGGGAATCAGCCCCAGCATTTT. Its translation: CASSLAQPVDGQGNQPQHF. Drawing the rest from reference TRBV5-1 and TRBJ1-5, the complete variable domain is KAGVTQTPRYLIKTRGQQVTLSCSPISGHRSVSWYQQTPGQGLQFLFEYFSETQRNKGNFPGRFSGRQFSNSRSEMNVSTLELGDSALYLCASSLAQPVDGQGNQPQHFGDGTRLSIL.